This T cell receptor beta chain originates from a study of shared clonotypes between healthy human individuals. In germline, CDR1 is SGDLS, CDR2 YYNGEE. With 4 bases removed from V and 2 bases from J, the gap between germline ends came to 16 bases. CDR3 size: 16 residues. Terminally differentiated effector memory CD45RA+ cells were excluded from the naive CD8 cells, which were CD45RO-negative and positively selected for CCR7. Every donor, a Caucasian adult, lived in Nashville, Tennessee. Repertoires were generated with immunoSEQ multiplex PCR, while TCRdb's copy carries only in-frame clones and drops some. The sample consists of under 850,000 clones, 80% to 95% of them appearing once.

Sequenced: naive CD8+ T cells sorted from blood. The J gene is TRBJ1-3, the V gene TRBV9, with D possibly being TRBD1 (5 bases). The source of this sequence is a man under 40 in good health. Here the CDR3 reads CASSSKGILAGNTIYF. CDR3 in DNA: TGTGCCAGCAGCTCGAAGGGGATTCTGGCTGGAAACACCATATATTTT.